Presented here are 10 T cell receptor beta chains from one specimen sequenced in a study of lymphopenia after photon versus proton radiotherapy. Repertoires were generated with immunoSEQ multiplex PCR, while TCRdb's copy carries only in-frame clones and drops some. Of about 45,000 clones detected, over 75% appear once; the ten largest clones hold 2.2%. The specimen comprised peripheral blood, sampled from a patient treated with photon-based radiotherapy. The source of these receptors is a man aged 35 to 55 with gastric cancer.

The chain has TRBV29-1 and TRBJ2-1; TRBD2 agrees at 7 bases. CDR1 SQVTM and CDR2 ANQGSEA come from the germline V gene. V shed 2 bases and J 7 bases; nucleotides not matched to a gene: 14. The CDR3 runs to 16 residues. The CDR3 coding sequence is TGCAGCGTTGAACCCTCGGGGCTAGCGGCGATTAATGAGCAGTTCTTC. Protein: CSVEPSGLAAINEQFF.

In its sample, this clone was seen once. The J gene is TRBJ1-6, the V gene TRBV10-3; a weak D match, TRBD1 (5 bases). The CDR3 length is 17 residues. Germline CDR1 ENHRY, CDR2 SYGVKD. V gave up 1 base and J gave up 8 bases, with 18 bases separating them. The CDR3 region has the DNA TGTGCCATCAGTGAGTGGGCTCCAGGGAAGAGAGATTCACCCCTCCACTTT. Its protein is CAISEWAPGKRDSPLHF.

The count of this clone is one. J is TRBJ1-5 and V is TRBV4-1; the D gene is possibly TRBD1 (5 bases). V was cut by 3 bases and J by 0 bases, with 9 bases left in between. The CDR3 is 15 amino acids. Per the germline V gene, CDR1 is MGHRA and CDR2 is YSYEKL. CDR3 residues: CASSHGGSSNQPQHF. The CDR3 DNA follows: TGCGCCAGCAGCCACGGGGGGTCTAGCAATCAGCCCCAGCATTTT.

The J gene is TRBJ1-2, the V gene TRBV5-6; the D gene is possibly TRBD1 (5 bases). The CDR3 runs 13 residues. V was cut by 2 bases and J by 8 bases, with 13 bases left in between. Germline V lookup: CDR1 SGHDT, CDR2 YYEEEE. In nucleotides, the CDR3 is TGTGCCAGCAGCTTCGGCAGGGCGGGCGGCTACACCTTC. Encoded protein: CASSFGRAGGYTF.

In nucleotides, the CDR3 is TGTGCCAGTAGTATAGGACCCTTTACAGATACGCAGTATTTT. Its translation: CASSIGPFTDTQYF. This chain uses TRBV19 with TRBJ2-3; no reliable D call. V was shortened by 1 base and J by 3 bases, with 8 bases between the two germline ends. The germline CDR1 and CDR2 sequences are LNHDA and SQIVND (reference sequence). The CDR3 runs to 14 residues.

The chain recombines TRBV7-2 with TRBJ2-7, with 7 bases matching TRBD1. The V and J ends lost 1 base and 4 bases, in that order; junction bases with no gene match: 7. Germline V gene lookup returns CDR1 SGHTA and CDR2 FQGNSA. The CDR3 runs 15 residues. The CDR3 spells CASSLDRGNWYEQYF. The DNA of the CDR3 is TGTGCCAGCAGCTTAGACAGGGGAAATTGGTACGAGCAGTACTTC.

Only one count was recorded for this clone. The chain is built from TRBV10-3 and TRBJ2-7; 11 bases fit TRBD1. Germline assignment: CDR1 ENHRY and CDR2 SYGVKD. Trimming cost V 4 bases and J 3 bases; bases outside gene matches: 5. The CDR3 consists of 15 residues. CDR3 sequence (DNA): TGTGCCATCAGTGGGACAGGGGGCTTCTACTACGAGCAGTACTTC. Translating it yields CAISGTGGFYYEQYF.

The rearrangement links TRBV27 to TRBJ1-5; 7 nucleotides align to TRBD1. The germline V gene has CDR1 MNHEY and CDR2 SMNVEV (reference sequence). The V and J ends lost 4 bases and 2 bases, in that order; junction bases with no gene match: 8. The CDR3 covers 16 residues. CDR3 in amino acids: CASSSEQGVGNQPQHF. The CDR3 nucleotides read TGTGCCAGCAGTTCGGAGCAGGGGGTTGGCAATCAGCCCCAGCATTTT.

This chain links TRBV29-1 with TRBJ1-1; a weak D match, TRBD1 (6 bases). CDR3 length equals 13 residues. Between the trimmed V and J ends, which lost 4 bases and 1 base, there was a span of 10 bases. CDR1 is SQVTM and CDR2 is ANQGSEA in the germline V gene. The CDR3 bases are TGCAGCGTTGCGAAGGGGGAGAACACTGAAGCTTTCTTT. Translating gives CSVAKGENTEAFF.

This clone came up a few times. The chain is built from TRBV7-2 and TRBJ1-5; D may be TRBD1 (6 bases). This CDR3 region has 14 residues. Trimming stripped 4 bases from V and 5 bases from J, with 12 bases between. CDR1 and CDR2 from the germline V gene are SGHTA and FQGNSA. CDR3 protein: CASSSRQVHQPQHF. In DNA, the CDR3 is TGTGCCAGCAGCTCGAGACAGGTTCATCAGCCCCAGCATTTT.